These 13 T cell receptor beta chains were sequenced from one sample in a study of blood T cell repertoires in COVID-19. Profiling relied on immunoSEQ multiplex PCR, and the TCRdb table lists in-frame clones only, not all of them. The sample has fewer than 250,000 clones, 83% seen once; the top ten hold under 3%. The sample consisted of peripheral blood. The receptors here all came from a woman aged 35 to 49 with active or convalescent COVID-19.

Comment on this clone: One junction end does not reproduce the germline sequence, and a read error may be involved. This sequence joins TRBV7-7 and TRBJ2-1; D perhaps matches TRBD2 (5 bases). Germline V gene lookup returns CDR1 SSHAT and CDR2 FNYEAQ (reference sequence). This CDR3 has 15 residues. The CDR3 is CASSPLGGPHNEQFF. The CDR3 DNA reads as TGTGCTAGCAGCCCCCTAGGCGGGCCCCACAATGAGCAGTTCTTC. The whole variable domain, remainder taken from reference TRBV7-7 and TRBJ2-1, is GAGVSQSPRYKVTKRGQDVTLRCDPISSHATLYWYQQALGQGPEFLTYFNYEAQPDKSGLPSDRFSAERPEGSISTLTIQRTEQRDSAMYRCASSPLGGPHNEQFFGPGTRLTVL.

This sequence joins TRBV7-8 and TRBJ2-7; TRBD2 aligns across 8 bases. Unmatched junction bases numbered 9, after V lost 2 bases and J lost 3 bases. The CDR3 is 16 amino acids. Germline V CDR1 and CDR2: SGHVS, FQNEAQ. The CDR3 coding sequence is TGTGCCAGCAGCTTAAGCCGGGGGGGAGGCGGCTACGAGCAGTACTTC. It encodes CASSLSRGGGGYEQYF.

V and J are TRBV29-1 and TRBJ1-2, with D unresolved. V shed 3 bases and J shed 3 bases, with 14 bases lying between them. This CDR3 is built from 14 residues. The germline CDR1 and CDR2 sequences are SQVTM and ANQGSEA. CDR3 amino acids: CSVEPAGVYYGYTF. As DNA, the CDR3 is TGCAGCGTTGAGCCCGCCGGGGTCTACTATGGCTACACCTTC. The full variable domain, rest sourced from reference TRBV29-1 and TRBJ1-2, is SAVISQKPSRDICQRGTSLTIQCQVDSQVTMMFWYRQQPGQSLTLIATANQGSEATYESGFVIDKFPISRPNLTFSTLTVSNMSPEDSSIYLCSVEPAGVYYGYTFGSGTRLTVV.

The V and J genes are TRBV5-6 and TRBJ1-3; D unclear. CDR3 size: 12 residues. The germline V and J ends were trimmed by 5 bases and 5 bases, with 8 bases remaining between them. Looked up from germline, CDR1 is SGHDT and CDR2 is YYEEEE. The CDR3 spells CASSRTRNTIYF. In DNA, the CDR3 is TGTGCCAGCAGTCGAACAAGAAACACCATATATTTT.

The genes are TRBV11-2 and TRBJ1-1; TRBD1 matches at 8 bases. V was clipped by 5 bases and J by 5 bases; unmatched bases: 7. CDR1 SGHAT and CDR2 FQNNGV come from the germline V gene. This CDR3 region has 14 residues. CDR3 loop: CASSQTGGATEAFF. Written as DNA, the CDR3 is TGTGCCAGCAGCCAAACAGGGGGGGCAACTGAAGCTTTCTTT.

In DNA form, the CDR3 reads TGTGCCAGCAGCCCCGACAGATACAATGAGCAGTTCTTC. It translates to CASSPDRYNEQFF. This rearrangement joins TRBV6-6 to TRBJ2-1; TRBD1 is a possible D gene (5 bases). Per germline, CDR1 MNHNY and CDR2 SVGAGI (reference sequence). V lost 6 bases, J lost 4 bases, and 10 bases lay in between. The CDR3 length is 13 residues.

On this clone itself: An end of the junction does not agree with germline; a read error may underlie this. This chain uses TRBV6-5 with TRBJ1-4; D is possibly TRBD1 (6 bases). The V gene's germline CDR1 is MNHEY and CDR2 SVGAGI. The CDR3 length is 15 residues. DNA for the CDR3: TGTGCCAGCAGTGACTCAGGGGTCCTTCAGGAAAAACTGTTTTTT. Residues: CASSDSGVLQEKLFF.

This clone was seen just once. This chain joins TRBV6-1 and TRBJ1-2, with D possibly being TRBD1 (6 bases). Germline V gene sequence: CDR1 MNHNS, CDR2 SASEGT. CDR3 length: 15 residues. Trimming stripped 2 bases from V and 6 bases from J, with 16 bases between. The CDR3 DNA is TGTGCCAGCAGTGAATTTGGGGGCGCGGCGGATGGCTACACCTTC. Translating it yields CASSEFGGAADGYTF.

This sequence joins TRBV11-3 and TRBJ2-1; 8 positions agree with TRBD1. Germline V gives CDR1 SGHNT, CDR2 YENEEA. The CDR3 runs to 14 residues. The junction had 6 bases not matched to a gene; V was cut back by 5 bases and J by 6 bases. The CDR3 reads CASSPRTGPNEQFF. The CDR3 DNA follows: TGTGCCAGCAGCCCTCGGACAGGGCCCAATGAGCAGTTCTTC.

This clone is a singleton in its sample. The V call is TRBV11-2, the J call TRBJ1-2, with D unresolved. The germline V and J ends were trimmed by 2 bases and 2 bases, with 12 bases remaining between them. Germline CDR1 and CDR2: SGHAT and FQNNGV. The CDR3 has 15 amino acids. The chain's CDR3 is CASSLLLTRNYGYTF. In DNA, the CDR3 is TGTGCCAGCAGCTTACTTCTGACACGAAACTATGGCTACACCTTC.

V usage is TRBV2 and J usage is TRBJ2-7, with 8 bases that match TRBD1. CDR1 and CDR2 from the germline V gene are SNHLY and FYNNEI. The CDR3 is 13 residues long. V dropped 6 bases and J dropped 5; count of bases not matched to a gene: 6. CDR3 region: CASSDGQGDEQYF. DNA for the CDR3: TGTGCCAGCAGCGACGGACAGGGCGACGAGCAGTACTTC.

The chain has TRBV3-1 (or the pseudogene TRBV3-2) and TRBJ1-2; TRBD1 matches 9 bases. This CDR3 comprises 16 residues. V shed 0 bases and J 4 bases; nucleotides not matched to a gene: 6. Germline V CDR1 and CDR2: LGHDT, YNNKEL (reference sequence). The CDR3 DNA sequence: TGTGCCAGCAGCCAAGATCCCGGGACAGGGAGCTATGGCTACACCTTC. Its translation is CASSQDPGTGSYGYTF.

This chain links TRBV24-1 with TRBJ2-6, with 11 bases lining up with TRBD1. The CDR3 runs to 18 residues. Losses at the gene ends were 5 bases for V and 2 bases for J; bases not matched to a gene: 7. Germline loops: CDR1 KGHDR, CDR2 SFDVKD. The CDR3 loop is CATSAAPGQGAGANVLTF. The DNA of the CDR3 is TGTGCCACCAGTGCCGCACCGGGACAGGGGGCTGGGGCCAACGTCCTGACTTTC.